This T cell receptor beta chain originates from a study of breast tumors, draining lymph nodes, adjacent tissues. General study findings and limits: Tumors had less TCR diversity than lymph nodes, more than nontumor tissue. Most tumor T cells seemingly derive from lymph node, then expand in tumor.

On this clonotype: Its antigen is not identified. As the CDR3 is not closed by the conserved phenylalanine or tryptophan, this likely results from a read error.

J lost 3 bases, V lost 5 bases, and 4 bases had no gene match. This CDR3 contains 14 residues. Germline V lookup: CDR1 SGHTA, CDR2 FQGTGA. In TCRdb, the multiplex PCR reads were re-called with MiXCR into one record per CDR3 protein. The data hold under 75,000 distinct CDR3 sequences, with approximately 57% observed a single time. The chain joins TRBV7-3 to TRBJ2-1; 7 bases match TRBD2. Sequencing used breast tumor tissue. The receptor's source is a female donor with breast cancer. Some clones in this sample may be carry-over from other donors' samples. This CDR3 reads CASSPTSDYNEQFL. Written as DNA, the CDR3 is TGTGCCAGCAGCCCTACTAGCGACTACAATGAGCAGTTCCTC.